Listed here are 5 T cell receptor beta chains from one sample, sequenced in a study of spatial heterogeneity in lung cancer. A single record per CDR3 protein comes from TCRdb applying MiXCR to the 5' RACE reads. The sample lists a few thousand distinct CDR3 sequences, roughly 30% seen once, with about 43% in the top ten. Time point defined: sample taken at primary tumor resection. Whole RNA came from tumor, nontumor lung or frozen PBMC and was sequenced without being sorted. The starting material was PBMCs, obtained at surgery. The source of these receptors is a male donor with early-stage non-small cell lung cancer.

The chain combines TRBV6-5 with TRBJ1-1; D gene unclear. Deletions cut 0 bases from V and 6 bases from J, with 14 bases between. The CDR3 loop spans 15 amino acids. CDR1 is MNHEY, CDR2 SVGAGI, per germline. CDR3 in amino acids: CASSYSDREEAEAFF. The DNA of the CDR3 is TGTGCCAGCAGTTACTCGGACCGGGAGGAGGCTGAAGCTTTCTTT.

As concerns this clonotype: One base away lies a much larger clone, so this may be a sequencing read error. This rearrangement joins TRBV28 to TRBJ1-5; D not resolved. V gave up 2 bases and J gave up 4 bases, with 18 bases separating them. The CDR3 sequence is 17 residues long. Looked up from germline, CDR1 is MDHEN and CDR2 is SYDVKM. CDR3 DNA: TGTGCCAGCAGTTTAATAGGGTACGAGTCTATTAATCAGCCCCAGCATTTT. This translates into CASSLIGYESINQPQHF.

By share, this clonotype counts as medium-sized (0.01 to 0.1%). The chain recombines TRBV29-1 with TRBJ1-1, with TRBD1 matching over 7 bases. J was trimmed by 6 bases and V by 1 base; bases with no gene match: 11. Germline-derived CDR1 and CDR2 are SQVTM and ANQGSEA. This CDR3 is 15 amino acids long. The CDR3 bases are TGCAGCGTTGAAGCAACCGGGACAGCAGGCGCTGAAGCTTTCTTT. Translation gives CSVEATGTAGAEAFF.

In its sample, this clonotype ranks as medium-sized. The chain links TRBV29-1 to TRBJ2-1; no definite D call. Trimming shortened V by 4 bases and J by 4 bases, and 11 bases separated the two germline ends. The CDR3 extends over 13 amino acids. The V gene's germline CDR1 is SQVTM and CDR2 ANQGSEA. The CDR3 DNA follows: TGCAGCGTTGTGTCCCCAATATACAATGAGCAGTTCTTC. Encoded protein: CSVVSPIYNEQFF.

This clonotype was seen repeatedly, ten times or more. The genes are TRBV28 and TRBJ2-1; possibly TRBD2 for D (6 bases). This CDR3 spans 14 amino acids. V shed 8 bases and J shed 8 bases, with 19 bases lying between them. The V gene's germline CDR1 is MDHEN and CDR2 SYDVKM. CDR3 coding DNA: TGTGCCAGCTCCCGGGACTCCCTCTGGGATGAGCAGTTCTTC. Amino acid sequence: CASSRDSLWDEQFF.